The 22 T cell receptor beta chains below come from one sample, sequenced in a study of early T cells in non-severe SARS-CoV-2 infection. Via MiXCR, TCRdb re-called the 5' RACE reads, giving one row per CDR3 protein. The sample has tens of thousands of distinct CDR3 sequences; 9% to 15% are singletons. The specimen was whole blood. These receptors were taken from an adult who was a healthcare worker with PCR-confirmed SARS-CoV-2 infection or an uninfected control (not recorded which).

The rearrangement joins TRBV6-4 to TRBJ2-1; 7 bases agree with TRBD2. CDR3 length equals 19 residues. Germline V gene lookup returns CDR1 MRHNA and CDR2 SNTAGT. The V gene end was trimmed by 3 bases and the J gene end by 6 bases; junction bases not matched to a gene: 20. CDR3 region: CASSDVRWEGKFFLNEQFF. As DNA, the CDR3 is TGTGCCAGCAGTGATGTTCGGTGGGAGGGAAAATTCTTCCTCAATGAGCAGTTCTTC.

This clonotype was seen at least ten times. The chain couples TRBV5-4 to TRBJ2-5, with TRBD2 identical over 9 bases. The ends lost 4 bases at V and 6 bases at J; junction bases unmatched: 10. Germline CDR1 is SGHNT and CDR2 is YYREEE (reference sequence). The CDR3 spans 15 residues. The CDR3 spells CASSRGGGRVQTQYF. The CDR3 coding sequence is TGTGCCAGCAGCCGCGGGGGCGGGAGGGTTCAGACCCAGTACTTC.

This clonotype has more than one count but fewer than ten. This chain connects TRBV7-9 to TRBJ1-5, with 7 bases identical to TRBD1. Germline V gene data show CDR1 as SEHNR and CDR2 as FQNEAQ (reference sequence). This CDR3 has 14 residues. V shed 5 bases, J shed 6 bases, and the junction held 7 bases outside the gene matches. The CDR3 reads CASSTTGNGQPQHF. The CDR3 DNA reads TGTGCCAGCAGCACGACAGGGAACGGTCAGCCCCAGCATTTT.

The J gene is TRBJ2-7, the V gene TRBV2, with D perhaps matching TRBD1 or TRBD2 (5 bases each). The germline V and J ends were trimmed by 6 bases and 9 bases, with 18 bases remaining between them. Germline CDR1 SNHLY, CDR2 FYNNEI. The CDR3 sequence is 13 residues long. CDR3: CASRARGFPGQYF. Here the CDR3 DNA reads TGTGCCAGCAGAGCCCGGGGCTTTCCCGGGCAGTACTTC. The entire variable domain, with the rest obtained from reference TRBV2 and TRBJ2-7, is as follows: EPEVTQTPSHQVTQMGQEVILRCVPISNHLYFYWYRQILGQKVEFLVSFYNNEISEKSEIFDDQFSVERPDGSNFTLKIRSTKLEDSAMYFCASRARGFPGQYFGPGTRLTVT.

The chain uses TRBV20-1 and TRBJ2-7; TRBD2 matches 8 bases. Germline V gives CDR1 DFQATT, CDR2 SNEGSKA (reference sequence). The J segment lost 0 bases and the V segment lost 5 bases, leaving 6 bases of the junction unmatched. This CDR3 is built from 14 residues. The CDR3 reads CSALSGGFSYEQYF. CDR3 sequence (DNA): TGCAGTGCTTTAAGCGGGGGATTCTCCTACGAGCAGTACTTC.

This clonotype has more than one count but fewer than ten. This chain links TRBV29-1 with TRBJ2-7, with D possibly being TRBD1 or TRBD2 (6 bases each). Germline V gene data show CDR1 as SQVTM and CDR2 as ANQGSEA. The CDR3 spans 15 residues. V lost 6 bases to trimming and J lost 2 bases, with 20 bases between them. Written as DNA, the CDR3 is TGCAGCGTAAAGAGGGGATTCGGGGGCCCCTACGAGCAGTACTTC. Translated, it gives CSVKRGFGGPYEQYF.

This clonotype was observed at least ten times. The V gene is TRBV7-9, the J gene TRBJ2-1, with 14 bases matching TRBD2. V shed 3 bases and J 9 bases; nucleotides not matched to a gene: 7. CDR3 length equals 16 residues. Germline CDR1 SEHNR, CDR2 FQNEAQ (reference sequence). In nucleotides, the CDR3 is TGTGCCAGCAGCTTCTCAGCGACTAGCGGGAGGGGTGAGCAGTTCTTC. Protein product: CASSFSATSGRGEQFF.

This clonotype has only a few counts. CDR3 nucleotides: TGTGCCACCAAGAGGGGGGCGCGTGAGACCCAGTACTTC. Its translation is CATKRGARETQYF. The chain links TRBV15 to TRBJ2-5; D possibly uses TRBD1 or TRBD2 (6 bases each). Per the germline V gene, CDR1 is LNHNV and CDR2 is YYDKDF (reference sequence). Trimming stripped 7 bases from V and 5 bases from J, with 14 bases between. This CDR3 contains 13 residues.

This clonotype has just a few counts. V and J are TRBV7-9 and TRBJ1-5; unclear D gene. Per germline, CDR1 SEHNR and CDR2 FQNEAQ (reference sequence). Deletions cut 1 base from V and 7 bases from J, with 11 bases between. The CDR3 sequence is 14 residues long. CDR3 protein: CASSLGSGKQPQHF. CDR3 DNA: TGTGCCAGCAGCTTAGGTTCTGGGAAGCAGCCCCAGCATTTT.

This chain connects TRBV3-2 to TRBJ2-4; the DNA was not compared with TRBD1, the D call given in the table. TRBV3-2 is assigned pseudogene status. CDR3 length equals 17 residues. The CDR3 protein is CASSQESGGLAKNIQYF. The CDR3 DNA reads TGTGCCAGCAGCCAAGAGAGCGGGGGCTTAGCCAAAAACATTCAGTACTTC.

The CDR3 nucleotides are TGCGCCAGCAGCCCAGTCGGGACTAGCATCTTGATGACCTACAATGAGCAGTTCTTC. This codes for CASSPVGTSILMTYNEQFF. This chain links TRBV4-1 with TRBJ2-1; 9 bases align to TRBD2. Germline V lookup: CDR1 MGHRA, CDR2 YSYEKL. The V segment lost 4 bases and the J segment 2 bases; nucleotides outside the gene matches: 15. The length of the CDR3 is 19 residues.

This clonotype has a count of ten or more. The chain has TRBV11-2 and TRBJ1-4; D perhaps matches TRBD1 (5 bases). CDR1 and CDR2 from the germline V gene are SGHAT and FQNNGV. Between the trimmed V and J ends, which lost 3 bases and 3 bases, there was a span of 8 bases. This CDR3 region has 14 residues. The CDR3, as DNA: TGTGCCAGCAGCTTCCCAGGGTCTAATGAAAAACTGTTTTTT. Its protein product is CASSFPGSNEKLFF.

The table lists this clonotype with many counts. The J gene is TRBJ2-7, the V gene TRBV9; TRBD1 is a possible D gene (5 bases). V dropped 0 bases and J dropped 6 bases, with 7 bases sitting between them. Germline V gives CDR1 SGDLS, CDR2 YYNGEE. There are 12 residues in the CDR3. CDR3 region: CASSVVDSEQYF. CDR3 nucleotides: TGTGCCAGCAGCGTAGTTGACAGCGAGCAGTACTTC.

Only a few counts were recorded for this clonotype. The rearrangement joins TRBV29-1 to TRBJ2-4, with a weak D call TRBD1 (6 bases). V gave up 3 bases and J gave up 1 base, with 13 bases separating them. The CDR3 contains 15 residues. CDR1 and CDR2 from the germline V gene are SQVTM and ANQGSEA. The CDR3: CSVESVRGAKNIQYF. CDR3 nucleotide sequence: TGCAGCGTTGAGAGTGTAAGGGGGGCCAAAAACATTCAGTACTTC.

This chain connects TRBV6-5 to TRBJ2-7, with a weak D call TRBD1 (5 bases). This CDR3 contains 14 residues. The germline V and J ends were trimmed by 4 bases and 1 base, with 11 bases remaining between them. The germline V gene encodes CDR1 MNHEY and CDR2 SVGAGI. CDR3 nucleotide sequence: TGTGCCAGCAGTTCCATCGGACAATCCTACGAGCAGTACTTC. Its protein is CASSSIGQSYEQYF.

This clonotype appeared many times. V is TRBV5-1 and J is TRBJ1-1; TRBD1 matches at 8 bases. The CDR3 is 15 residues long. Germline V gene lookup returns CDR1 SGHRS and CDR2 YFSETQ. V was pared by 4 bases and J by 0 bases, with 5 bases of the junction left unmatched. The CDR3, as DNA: TGCGCCAGCAGCCAGGGGGACAGGCTGAACACTGAAGCTTTCTTT. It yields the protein CASSQGDRLNTEAFF. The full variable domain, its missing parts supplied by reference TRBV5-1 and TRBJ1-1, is KAGVTQTPRYLIKTRGQQVTLSCSPISGHRSVSWYQQTPGQGLQFLFEYFSETQRNKGNFPGRFSGRQFSNSRSEMNVSTLELGDSALYLCASSQGDRLNTEAFFGQGTRLTVV.

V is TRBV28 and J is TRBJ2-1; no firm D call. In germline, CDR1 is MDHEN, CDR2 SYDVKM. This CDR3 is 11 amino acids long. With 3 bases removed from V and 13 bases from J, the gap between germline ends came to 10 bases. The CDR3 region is CASSFGQEQFF. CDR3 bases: TGTGCCAGCAGTTTCGGGCAAGAACAGTTCTTC.

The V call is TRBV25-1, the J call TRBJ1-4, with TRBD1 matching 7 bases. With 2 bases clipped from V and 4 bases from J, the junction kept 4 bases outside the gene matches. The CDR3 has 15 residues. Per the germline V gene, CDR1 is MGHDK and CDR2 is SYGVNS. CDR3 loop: CASSETTGINEKLFF. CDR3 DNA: TGTGCCAGCAGTGAAACGACAGGGATTAATGAAAAACTGTTTTTT. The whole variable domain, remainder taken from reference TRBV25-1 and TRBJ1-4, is EADIYQTPRYLVIGTGKKITLECSQTMGHDKMYWYQQDPGMELHLIHYSYGVNSTEKGDLSSESTVSRIRTEHFPLTLESARPSHTSQYLCASSETTGINEKLFFGSGTQLSVL.

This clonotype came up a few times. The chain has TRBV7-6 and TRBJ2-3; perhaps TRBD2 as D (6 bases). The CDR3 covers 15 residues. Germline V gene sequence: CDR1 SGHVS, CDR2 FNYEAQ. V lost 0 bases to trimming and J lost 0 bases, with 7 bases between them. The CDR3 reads CASSLAGGSTDTQYF. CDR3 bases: TGTGCCAGCAGCTTAGCGGGAGGCAGCACAGATACGCAGTATTTT.

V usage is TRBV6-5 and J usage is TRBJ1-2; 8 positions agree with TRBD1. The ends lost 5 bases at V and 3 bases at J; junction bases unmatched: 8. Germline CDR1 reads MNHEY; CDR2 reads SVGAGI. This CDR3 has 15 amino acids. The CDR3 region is CASSPRTGLDYGYTF. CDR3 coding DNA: TGTGCCAGCAGTCCAAGGACAGGGCTGGACTATGGCTACACCTTC.

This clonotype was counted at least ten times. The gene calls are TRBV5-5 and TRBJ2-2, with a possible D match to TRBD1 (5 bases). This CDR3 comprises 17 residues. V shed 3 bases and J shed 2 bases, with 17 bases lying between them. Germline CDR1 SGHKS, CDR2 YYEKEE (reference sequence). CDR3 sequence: CASSSLAPGLNTGELFF. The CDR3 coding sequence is TGTGCCAGCAGCTCCCTGGCGCCAGGGCTCAACACCGGGGAGCTGTTTTTT.

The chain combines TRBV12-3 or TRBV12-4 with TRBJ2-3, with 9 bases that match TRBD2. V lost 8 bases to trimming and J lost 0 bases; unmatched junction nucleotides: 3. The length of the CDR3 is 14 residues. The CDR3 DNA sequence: TGTGCCAGCTTCACTAGCGGGAGCACAGATACGCAGTATTTT. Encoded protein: CASFTSGSTDTQYF.